These 7 T cell receptor beta chains were all obtained from the same sample, sequenced in a study of T cell responses to AZD1222 COVID-19 vaccine. Repertoires were generated with immunoSEQ multiplex PCR, while TCRdb's copy carries only in-frame clones and drops some. This table holds roughly 180,000 clones, 90% to 95% found once. The sample was peripheral blood, taken on day 0 of AZD1222 vaccination. These receptors were obtained from an adult in good health.

The chain couples TRBV6-5 to TRBJ2-5; D unresolved. CDR1 is MNHEY, CDR2 SVGAGI, per germline. Trimming removed 0 bases at V and 2 bases at J, with 13 bases between. The CDR3 length is 16 residues. The CDR3 is CASSYSVPAQQETQYF. The CDR3 bases are TGTGCCAGCAGTTACTCTGTCCCCGCCCAACAAGAGACCCAGTACTTC.

This chain connects TRBV7-6 to TRBJ2-5; 13 bases align to TRBD2. Looked up from germline, CDR1 is SGHVS and CDR2 is FNYEAQ. The CDR3 is 19 residues long. Trimming took 0 bases from V and 0 from J; bases not matched to a gene: 7. This CDR3 is CASSLAVGTSGINQETQYF. The CDR3 region has the DNA TGTGCCAGCAGCTTAGCCGTTGGGACTAGCGGGATTAACCAAGAGACCCAGTACTTC.

The chain uses TRBV15 and TRBJ1-1; possible D gene TRBD1, 6 bases. V gave up 4 bases and J gave up 9 bases, with 15 bases separating them. Germline V lookup: CDR1 LNHNV, CDR2 YYDKDF (reference sequence). CDR3 length equals 13 residues. In DNA form, the CDR3 reads TGTGCCACCAGCACAACCCAACAGGGACAAGCTTTCTTT. This translates into CATSTTQQGQAFF.

This clone has just one count. V gene TRBV4-2 combines with J gene TRBJ2-7, with 12 bases aligning to TRBD2. This CDR3 is built from 15 residues. The ends lost 1 base at V and 3 bases at J; junction bases unmatched: 1. Per the germline V gene, CDR1 is LGHNA and CDR2 is YNFKEQ. The CDR3 sequence: CASSQGTSGIYEQYF. The CDR3 coding sequence is TGTGCCAGCAGCCAAGGGACTAGCGGGATCTACGAGCAGTACTTC.

The CDR3 protein is CASSQGQNTEAFF. CDR3 DNA sequence: TGCGCCAGCAGCCAAGGTCAGAACACTGAAGCTTTCTTT. The chain carries TRBV4-3 and TRBJ1-1; D is ambiguous. V lost 1 base and J 1 base, leaving 4 bases between the germline ends. The CDR3 consists of 13 residues. Germline V CDR1 and CDR2: LGHNA, YSLEER.

The chain joins TRBV4-1 to TRBJ2-1; TRBD1 agrees at 10 bases. The V gene end was trimmed by 4 bases and the J gene end by 4 bases; junction bases not matched to a gene: 13. The CDR3 runs 18 residues. Germline V gene lookup returns CDR1 MGHRA and CDR2 YSYEKL. CDR3 sequence reads: CASSREGSGTGVYNEQFF. The CDR3 coding sequence is TGCGCCAGCAGCCGAGAAGGATCCGGGACAGGGGTATACAATGAGCAGTTCTTC.

This clone was seen more than once but under ten times. V and J are TRBV24-1 and TRBJ1-2, with D perhaps TRBD1 (6 bases). V dropped 4 bases and J dropped 0 bases, with 17 bases sitting between them. The CDR3 is 17 residues long. Germline V lookup: CDR1 KGHDR, CDR2 SFDVKD. In nucleotides, the CDR3 is TGTGCCACCAGTGACCCGGAAACGACAGGATCTAACTATGGCTACACCTTC. Translated: CATSDPETTGSNYGYTF.